These 4 T cell receptor beta chains were all obtained from the same sample, sequenced in a study of cytomegalovirus exposure and HLA in healthy donors (dated by TCRdb to about 2017). The library was built by means of the immunoSEQ multiplex PCR assay. For the multiplex PCR, a mixture combining 60 forward primers for TCR Vbeta segments and 13 reverse primers for TCR Jbeta segments was used. TCRdb obtained this table from immuneACCESS and retained in-frame rearrangements with V and J assigned. These tables miss some clones; where compared with another copy, unresolved V genes account for less than half of the shortfall, and the remainder is unexplained. The sample yields roughly 200,000 clones; 77% were counted once. In total, the top ten clones hold approximately 2% of the sample. The sample was PBMCs. The receptors were gathered from a woman aged 25-40 years in good health and CMV-seropositive.

Comments on this clone: The junction shows a germline mismatch at one end, possibly a read error. V is TRBV5-1 and J is TRBJ2-2; perhaps TRBD2 as D (5 bases). CDR3 length equals 14 residues. Germline V lookup: CDR1 SGHRS, CDR2 YFSETQ. The DNA for the CDR3 is TGCGCCAGCAGCCTAACAGTCCCCACCGGGGAGCCGTTTTTT. Translating gives CASSLTVPTGEPFF.

The chain joins TRBV2 to TRBJ1-2; the D gene is possibly TRBD1 (5 bases). The CDR3 is 12 amino acids. V lost 10 bases and J lost 4, with 13 bases in between. CDR1 is SNHLY and CDR2 is FYNNEI in the germline V gene. The CDR3 DNA reads TGTGCCACCGCGACAGCGCGCTATGGCTACACCTTC. It encodes CATATARYGYTF.

The rearrangement joins TRBV6-1 to TRBJ2-3, with 7 bases lining up with TRBD1. Trimming took 4 bases from V and 0 from J; bases not matched to a gene: 10. This CDR3 spans 17 amino acids. Germline V CDR1 and CDR2: MNHNS, SASEGT. This CDR3 is CASSGGTAKSSTDTQYF. The CDR3 nucleotides are TGTGCCAGCAGTGGGGGGACAGCAAAATCTAGCACAGATACGCAGTATTTT.

V gene TRBV19 combines with J gene TRBJ1-4; no firm D call. Germline CDR1 reads LNHDA; CDR2 reads SQIVND (reference sequence). The V end was cut by 7 bases, the J end by 6 bases, with 18 bases between. CDR3 length: 15 residues. CDR3 sequence: CASNGPPPLDEKLFF. The CDR3 DNA reads as TGTGCCAGTAATGGGCCGCCCCCCCTCGATGAAAAACTGTTTTTT.